One sample yielded the 20 T cell receptor beta chains listed below, sequenced in a study of CXCR3-negative and CXCR3-positive naive CD8 T cells. Broader study findings: Hydrophobicity of TRB CDR3s was greater in CXCR3-positive naive cells than in CXCR3-negative naive cells.

UMI labels and 5' RACE were used to prepare the TRB cDNA libraries. TCRdb re-called the 5' RACE reads and gives one entry per CDR3 protein, without DNA. This table lists under 75,000 distinct CDR3 sequences. No cognate antigen is known for these TCRs. Input material: naive CXCR3+ CD8+ T cells from blood. Subset in this sample: CD45RO-CCR7+CD27+CD95- naive CD8+ T cells expressing CXCR3 (TNR3+). The receptors were gathered from a human donor in good health. Some clones in this sample may be carry-over from other donors' samples.

The chain is built from TRBV9 and TRBJ2-3; with no DNA, the TCRdb D assignment of TRBD1 cannot be verified. In germline, CDR1 is SGDLS, CDR2 YYNGEE. The CDR3 has 17 residues. The CDR3 loop is CASSFGRDRIELHTQYF. Drawing the rest from reference TRBV9 and TRBJ2-3, the complete variable domain is DSGVTQTPKHLITATGQRVTLRCSPRSGDLSVYWYQQSLDQGLQFLIQYYNGEERAKGNILERFSAQQFPDLHSELNLSSLELGDSALYFCASSFGRDRIELHTQYFGPGTRLTVL.

The chain has TRBV6-5 and TRBJ2-1; no DNA is available, so the TRBD1 call from TCRdb remains unchecked. The germline CDR1 and CDR2 sequences are MNHEY and SVGAGI. The CDR3 spans 13 residues. The CDR3: CASSYSGRVEQFF.

J is TRBJ1-5 and V is TRBV20-1; TCRdb names TRBD1, which stays unverified in the absence of DNA. The CDR3 covers 15 residues. Germline assignment: CDR1 DFQATT and CDR2 SNEGSKA (reference sequence). The CDR3 loop is CSANRRLQGIEPQHF.

The chain joins TRBV29-1 to TRBJ1-1. Germline V gives CDR1 SQVTM, CDR2 ANQGSEA. The CDR3 runs to 11 residues. This chain's CDR3 is CSVEDLLEAFF.

The V call is TRBV9, the J call TRBJ1-2. CDR3 length equals 12 residues. Germline V gives CDR1 SGDLS, CDR2 YYNGEE. The CDR3 sequence: CASRDSYYGYTF.

The CDR3 loop reads CASSLEGLTDTQYF. The rearrangement uses TRBV5-5 and TRBJ2-3; TCRdb calls TRBD1, which cannot be checked without DNA. Germline lookup yields CDR1 SGHKS and CDR2 YYEKEE (reference sequence). CDR3 length: 14 amino acids.

The genes are TRBV10-3 and TRBJ2-5; TCRdb outputs TRBD1, but without DNA this stays unchecked. Germline V gives CDR1 ENHRY, CDR2 SYGVKD. This CDR3 comprises 14 residues. The chain's CDR3 is CAISGLGTSETQYF.

V gene TRBV7-9 combines with J gene TRBJ1-5. There are 12 residues in the CDR3. Germline V lookup: CDR1 SEHNR, CDR2 FQNEAQ (reference sequence). The CDR3 protein is CASSWGGQPQHF.

The chain joins TRBV2 to TRBJ2-2. The length of the CDR3 is 12 residues. In germline, CDR1 is SNHLY, CDR2 FYNNEI. This chain's CDR3 is CATFRRPGELFF.

The chain links TRBV11-2 to TRBJ2-7; TCRdb proposes TRBD1, but this gene call is untestable without DNA. The CDR3 has 17 residues. Germline-derived CDR1 and CDR2 are SGHAT and FQNNGV. CDR3 region: CASSLATQGAAPYEQYF.

This chain connects TRBV27 to TRBJ1-1. Per the germline V gene, CDR1 is MNHEY and CDR2 is SMNVEV (reference sequence). The CDR3 spans 15 residues. CDR3 residues: CASTPFFGLNTEAFF.

V and J are TRBV10-3 and TRBJ2-5; TCRdb's assignment of TRBD2 cannot be checked, as there is no DNA. Per germline, CDR1 ENHRY and CDR2 SYGVKD. The CDR3 covers 18 residues. The CDR3 reads CAISDPGLAGGPQETQYF.

The genes are TRBV5-4 and TRBJ2-7; without DNA, the TCRdb call of TRBD1 cannot be checked. The CDR3 covers 14 residues. Germline CDR1 SGHNT, CDR2 YYREEE (reference sequence). The CDR3 sequence: CASSPGSLNSEQYF.

The gene calls are TRBV2 and TRBJ2-6; TCRdb calls TRBD2, which cannot be checked without DNA. The germline gives CDR1 SNHLY, CDR2 FYNNEI. The CDR3 contains 15 residues. This chain's CDR3 is CASFEVAGGANVLTF.

The chain joins TRBV20-1 to TRBJ2-3; TCRdb lists TRBD1, though no DNA is available to test this call. The CDR3 contains 16 residues. Germline CDR1 reads DFQATT; CDR2 reads SNEGSKA (reference sequence). CDR3 loop: CSASSQGAASTDTQYF.

The chain is built from TRBV4-3 and TRBJ2-7. The germline V gene has CDR1 LGHNA and CDR2 YSLEER. The CDR3 is made up of 14 amino acids. CDR3 sequence reads: CASSQASGAYEQYF.

This chain joins TRBV12-3 or TRBV12-4 and TRBJ1-2; absent DNA, TCRdb's TRBD1 call cannot be checked. The CDR3 has 13 amino acids. Here the CDR3 reads CASSFEGNYGYTF.

The rearrangement uses TRBV25-1 and TRBJ2-2; as DNA is missing, the TRBD2 call by TCRdb cannot be tested. CDR3 size: 13 residues. Germline V lookup: CDR1 MGHDK, CDR2 SYGVNS. This CDR3 is CASSERGSGELFF.

The chain employs TRBV7-2 and TRBJ2-7; absent DNA, TCRdb's TRBD1 call cannot be checked. The V gene's germline CDR1 is SGHTA and CDR2 FQGNSA. The CDR3 is made up of 13 amino acids. CDR3 residues: CASSIRQGYEQYF.

The chain is built from TRBV11-2 and TRBJ2-5; TCRdb reports TRBD2, a call that lacks DNA to check it against. Germline assignment: CDR1 SGHAT and CDR2 FQNNGV. CDR3 size: 16 residues. CDR3 amino acids: CASSNLIADLQETQYF.